These 24 T cell receptor beta chains were sequenced from one sample in a study of blood T cell repertoires in COVID-19. Profiled with immunoSEQ multiplex PCR; TCRdb holds only in-frame clones, not every one. The table lists 20,000 to 25,000 clones, about nine tenths of them singletons. Sequencing was carried out using peripheral blood. The receptor set was obtained from a human donor in a cohort sampled during active COVID-19.

This clone has a single count. This chain uses TRBV10-3 with TRBJ1-2, with 7 bases lining up with TRBD1. The V gene's germline CDR1 is ENHRY and CDR2 SYGVKD. This CDR3 is 14 amino acids long. The trim removed 4 bases at V and 3 bases at J, leaving 5 bases unmatched. The CDR3 loop is CAISVGTADYGYTF. The CDR3 region has the DNA TGTGCCATCAGTGTAGGGACAGCCGACTATGGCTACACCTTC.

The gene calls are TRBV7-9 and TRBJ2-2; perhaps TRBD1 as D (5 bases). V lost 1 base and J 1 base, leaving 19 bases between the germline ends. The CDR3 is 19 residues long. CDR1 SEHNR and CDR2 FQNEAQ come from the germline V gene (reference sequence). CDR3 coding DNA: TGTGCCAGCAGCTTAGTGGGAAGGCGGACACGATTGAACACCGGGGAGCTGTTTTTT. Translating it yields CASSLVGRRTRLNTGELFF.

This clone was detected only a few times. The chain has TRBV5-8 and TRBJ2-7; no firm D call. Germline CDR1 reads SGHTS; CDR2 reads YDEGEE. The CDR3 loop spans 13 amino acids. V shed 2 bases and J shed 5 bases, with 11 bases lying between them. The DNA for the CDR3 is TGTGCCAGCAGCTTATGGCAGGTCCACGAGCAGTACTTC. Translation: CASSLWQVHEQYF.

The count of this clone is one. V and J are TRBV6-4 and TRBJ2-3; 7 nucleotides match TRBD2. Trimming removed 6 bases from V and 2 bases from J; junction bases left unmatched: 8. This CDR3 has 15 amino acids. Germline lookup yields CDR1 MRHNA and CDR2 SNTAGT. The CDR3 coding sequence is TGTGCCAGCAGCCCGAGCGGGATTGCCACAGATACGCAGTATTTT. It is translated as CASSPSGIATDTQYF.

This CDR3 reads CASSTGPDTEAFF. CDR3 coding DNA: TGTGCCAGCAGCACAGGGCCGGACACTGAAGCTTTCTTT. The chain carries TRBV6-5 and TRBJ1-1, with D perhaps matching TRBD1 (6 bases). The CDR3 totals 13 residues. CDR1 is MNHEY and CDR2 is SVGAGI in the germline V gene. The V gene lost 6 bases and the J gene lost 3 bases, with 11 bases spanning the gap.

The chain combines TRBV7-8 with TRBJ2-1, with TRBD2 matching 13 bases. Trimming took 3 bases from V and 15 from J; bases not matched to a gene: 8. Germline lookup yields CDR1 SGHVS and CDR2 FQNEAQ. The CDR3 consists of 14 residues. Here the CDR3 DNA reads TGTGCCAGCAGCTTTGGACTAGCGGGGGCCCTAGGGTTCTTC. Translating gives CASSFGLAGALGFF. Full variable domain (missing parts from reference TRBV7-8 and TRBJ2-1): GAGVSQSPRYKVAKRGQDVALRCDPISGHVSLFWYQQALGQGPEFLTYFQNEAQLDKSGLPSDRFFAERPEGSVSTLKIQRTQQEDSAVYLCASSFGLAGALGFFGPGTRLTVL.

This sequence joins TRBV19 and TRBJ2-6; 9 nucleotides line up with TRBD1. The CDR3 covers 20 residues. V was pared by 3 bases and J by 3 bases, with 15 bases of the junction left unmatched. Germline V gene lookup returns CDR1 LNHDA and CDR2 SQIVND (reference sequence). CDR3 loop: CASSIRGMGQGIGGANVLTF. The CDR3 coding sequence is TGTGCCAGTAGTATCAGAGGAATGGGACAGGGAATAGGTGGGGCCAACGTCCTGACTTTC.

This chain uses TRBV29-1 with TRBJ1-1; TRBD1 aligns across 7 bases. Per the germline V gene, CDR1 is SQVTM and CDR2 is ANQGSEA. There are 13 residues in the CDR3. J lost 2 bases, V lost 7 bases, and 7 bases had no gene match. The CDR3 DNA follows: TGCAGCGGGGGGGACAGAGCCAACACTGAAGCTTTCTTT. Encoded protein: CSGGDRANTEAFF.

The chain is built from TRBV3-1 (or the pseudogene TRBV3-2) and TRBJ2-2; no firm D call. This CDR3 has 13 amino acids. CDR1 LGHDT and CDR2 YNNKEL come from the germline V gene (reference sequence). With 4 bases removed from V and 7 bases from J, the gap between germline ends came to 10 bases. CDR3 bases: TGTGCCAGCAGCCCGATGGTGAGCGGGGAGCTGTTTTTT. Translating it yields CASSPMVSGELFF.

V and J are TRBV19 and TRBJ1-1; D not resolved. Trimming took 0 bases from V and 0 from J, leaving 5 bases between them. The CDR3 is 14 amino acids. The germline V gene has CDR1 LNHDA and CDR2 SQIVND (reference sequence). The CDR3 is CASSIDEMNTEAFF. The CDR3 bases are TGTGCCAGTAGTATAGATGAGATGAACACTGAAGCTTTCTTT. The variable domain in full, completed from reference TRBV19 and TRBJ1-1, reads DGGITQSPKYLFRKEGQNVTLSCEQNLNHDAMYWYRQDPGQGLRLIYYSQIVNDFQKGDIAEGYSVSREKKESFPLTVTSAQKNPTAFYLCASSIDEMNTEAFFGQGTRLTVV.

The chain carries TRBV7-2 and TRBJ1-2, with a weak D call TRBD1 (5 bases). Per the germline V gene, CDR1 is SGHTA and CDR2 is FQGNSA. The V and J ends lost 0 bases and 3 bases respectively, with 14 bases between them. The CDR3 is 16 residues long. The CDR3 bases are TGTGCCAGCAGCTTAGCGCTTAGGGGCGTGGACTATGGCTACACCTTC. Residues: CASSLALRGVDYGYTF.

DNA of the CDR3: TGTGCCAGCAGCGAGAGTGGACAGATCCTCTCCTACGAGCAGTACTTC. Translating it yields CASSESGQILSYEQYF. The chain couples TRBV9 to TRBJ2-7, with a possible D match to TRBD1 (6 bases). The CDR3 consists of 16 residues. Germline V gives CDR1 SGDLS, CDR2 YYNGEE. Trimming removed 3 bases at V and 0 bases at J, with 16 bases between.

V usage is TRBV21-1 and J usage is TRBJ1-2; the table's D call of TRBD1 was not tested on the DNA. TRBV21-1 is recorded as a pseudogene. This CDR3 has 20 amino acids. Written as DNA, the CDR3 is TGTGCCAGCAGCAAAAATGCCAGAGGGGACAGCCTGAGGGGGGTCTATGGCTACACCTTC. This sequence encodes CASSKNARGDSLRGVYGYTF.

V usage is TRBV18 and J usage is TRBJ2-5; TRBD2 might be the D (6 bases). Per the germline V gene, CDR1 is KGHSH and CDR2 is LQKENI. V dropped 1 base and J dropped 11 bases, with 23 bases sitting between them. CDR3 length: 16 amino acids. In nucleotides, the CDR3 is TGTGCCAGCTCACCACGGGGGGTAGCCAGCTTGGGTGAGCAGTACTTC. Protein: CASSPRGVASLGEQYF.

The chain employs TRBV6-2 or TRBV6-3 and TRBJ2-3; TRBD1 aligns across 9 bases. The CDR3 loop spans 15 amino acids. The ends lost 6 bases at V and 5 bases at J; junction bases unmatched: 9. Germline V lookup: CDR1 MNHEY, CDR2 SVGEGT. DNA of the CDR3: TGTGCCAGCAGCGCTAGGACAGGGGCGCTAGATACGCAGTATTTT. This encodes CASSARTGALDTQYF.

V and J are TRBV6-6 and TRBJ1-1; 10 bases align to TRBD1. Germline values: CDR1 MNHNY, CDR2 SVGAGI (reference sequence). The V gene end was trimmed by 5 bases and the J gene end by 0 bases; junction bases not matched to a gene: 3. The CDR3 consists of 15 residues. This CDR3 is CASSRQGAVNTEAFF. The CDR3, as DNA: TGTGCCAGCAGTCGACAGGGGGCGGTGAACACTGAAGCTTTCTTT.

The rearrangement uses TRBV7-3 and TRBJ1-1; D is possibly TRBD1 (5 bases). Germline CDR1 SGHTA, CDR2 FQGTGA. Trimming removed 3 bases from V and 7 bases from J, with 12 bases in between. The CDR3 extends over 13 amino acids. The CDR3 sequence: CASSFRWGSEAFF. DNA of the CDR3: TGTGCCAGCAGCTTCCGATGGGGCAGTGAAGCTTTCTTT.

The chain has TRBV7-9 and TRBJ2-1; TRBD2 aligns across 9 bases. With 3 bases clipped from V and 8 bases from J, the junction kept 5 bases outside the gene matches. CDR1 and CDR2 (germline): SEHNR, FQNEAQ (reference sequence). The CDR3 loop spans 14 amino acids. This CDR3 reads CASSFSGGDYEQFF. The CDR3 DNA follows: TGTGCCAGCAGCTTTAGCGGGGGAGACTATGAGCAGTTCTTC.

The rearrangement uses TRBV12-3 or TRBV12-4 and TRBJ2-7; D might be TRBD2 (5 bases). This CDR3 region has 12 residues. The V end was cut by 3 bases, the J end by 4 bases, with 7 bases between. The CDR3 DNA sequence: TGTGCCAGCAGTTTTGACTATTACGAGCAGTACTTC. Its translation: CASSFDYYEQYF.

J is TRBJ2-5 and V is TRBV6-5; 13 nucleotides agree with TRBD2. With V trimmed by 4 bases and J by 5 bases, 7 bases remained unmatched. Germline CDR1 and CDR2: MNHEY and SVGAGI. The CDR3 runs to 16 residues. This CDR3 is CASSLLAGGRGETQYF. For the CDR3, the DNA is TGTGCCAGCAGTTTACTAGCGGGGGGGCGCGGGGAGACCCAGTACTTC.

The chain combines TRBV3-1 (or the pseudogene TRBV3-2) with TRBJ2-3, with 10 nucleotides matching TRBD2. CDR1 is LGHDT and CDR2 is YNNKEL in the germline V gene (reference sequence). The CDR3 length is 16 residues. V lost 0 bases and J lost 6; bases outside the gene matches: 6. The CDR3 nucleotides read TGTGCCAGCAGCCAAGAAATCGGAGCGGGAGGGGATACGCAGTATTTT. The encoded protein is CASSQEIGAGGDTQYF.

The chain joins TRBV6-2 or TRBV6-3 to TRBJ1-1; 7 nucleotides agree with TRBD1. The CDR3 is made up of 14 amino acids. Germline V gene sequence: CDR1 MNHEY, CDR2 SVGEGT. V dropped 2 bases and J dropped 6; count of bases not matched to a gene: 6. The CDR3, as DNA: TGTGCCAGCAGTTACACGAAGGGGGCTCCTGAAGCTTTCTTT. Amino acids: CASSYTKGAPEAFF.

This clone occurred a few times. The rearrangement joins TRBV5-1 to TRBJ1-6; D is perhaps TRBD1 (5 bases). Trimming removed 5 bases from V and 5 bases from J, with 8 bases in between. CDR1 SGHRS and CDR2 YFSETQ come from the germline V gene. The length of the CDR3 is 13 residues. DNA for the CDR3: TGCGCCAGCAGGCAGGGCGATAATTCACCCCTCCACTTT. Translated: CASRQGDNSPLHF.

The chain links TRBV12-3 or TRBV12-4 to TRBJ2-4, with D hard to call. Between the trimmed V and J ends, which lost 3 bases and 4 bases, there was a span of 7 bases. The CDR3 sequence is 13 residues long. CDR3 nucleotide sequence: TGTGCCAGCAGTTTTGGGCAGAAAAACATTCAGTACTTC. Translated: CASSFGQKNIQYF.